Presented here are 6 T cell receptor beta chains from one specimen sequenced in a study of T cells in Graves' hyperthyroidism and ophthalmopathy. RNA transcripts gave rise to amplified TCR beta CDR3 regions. First-round RT-PCR with HTBI primers amplified the TCR CDR3 region. TCRdb re-analysed the multiplex PCR reads in MiXCR, keeping a single row per CDR3 protein. This sample carries more than 350,000 distinct CDR3 sequences, about 16% of them seen once, and the ten largest clones take roughly 19%. The sequenced material came from blood. The receptors here all came from a woman between 55 and 75 years old with Graves' ophthalmopathy.

This clonotype was observed at least ten times. The J gene is TRBJ2-1, the V gene TRBV28, with D maybe TRBD2 (6 bases). The germline V and J ends were trimmed by 3 bases and 4 bases, with 16 bases remaining between them. The germline V gene encodes CDR1 MDHEN and CDR2 SYDVKM. This CDR3 region has 16 residues. CDR3 loop: CASSFIGDSWYNEQFF. In DNA form, the CDR3 reads TGTGCCAGCAGTTTTATAGGGGACTCCTGGTACAATGAGCAGTTCTTC.

This clonotype occurred a few times. This chain joins TRBV14 and TRBJ2-6, with 11 nucleotides matching TRBD2. Germline CDR1 is SGHDN and CDR2 is FVKESK. The J segment lost 0 bases and the V segment lost 5 bases, leaving 9 bases of the junction unmatched. The CDR3 runs to 19 residues. The CDR3: CASSTLGLADYSGANVLTF. The CDR3 DNA follows: TGTGCCAGCAGCACCCTGGGACTAGCGGATTACTCTGGGGCCAACGTCCTGACTTTC.

There are many counts of this clonotype. The genes are TRBV2 and TRBJ1-1; weak D call: TRBD1 (6 bases). The CDR3 is 15 amino acids. Trimming took 1 base from V and 5 from J, leaving 14 bases between them. Germline values: CDR1 SNHLY, CDR2 FYNNEI. The DNA for the CDR3 is TGTGCCAGCAGTGAAGACCGTGGGGGCTGGACTGAAGCTTTCTTT. Translation gives CASSEDRGGWTEAFF.

The sample holds many counts of this clonotype. This chain uses TRBV28 with TRBJ2-1; 10 nucleotides match TRBD2. V trimming: 6 bases; J trimming: 4 bases; junction bases outside the gene matches: 6. Per the germline V gene, CDR1 is MDHEN and CDR2 is SYDVKM. The CDR3 length is 15 residues. CDR3 loop: CASSLKREGYNEQFF. The CDR3 bases are TGTGCCAGCAGCCTCAAGCGGGAGGGGTACAATGAGCAGTTCTTC.

This clonotype was recorded many times. This rearrangement joins TRBV28 to TRBJ2-7; 11 nucleotides agree with TRBD2. The CDR3 totals 16 residues. Losses at the gene ends were 4 bases for V and 3 bases for J; bases not matched to a gene: 8. CDR1 is MDHEN, CDR2 SYDVKM, per germline. The CDR3 bases are TGTGCCAGCAGTTCCCGACTAGCGGGGACTCGCTACGAGCAGTACTTC. Translated: CASSSRLAGTRYEQYF.

This clonotype showed up many times. V is TRBV28 and J is TRBJ2-6; 9 bases align to TRBD1. The CDR3 has 18 residues. Looked up from germline, CDR1 is MDHEN and CDR2 is SYDVKM. The ends lost 3 bases at V and 1 base at J; junction bases unmatched: 7. CDR3 sequence: CASSFGQGRQSGANVLTF. The DNA of the CDR3 is TGTGCCAGCAGTTTCGGACAGGGGAGACAATCTGGGGCCAACGTCCTGACTTTC.